The 17 T cell receptor beta chains reported below all come from one sample, sequenced in a study of T cells expressing NK-cell markers. TCRdb reprocessed the 5' RACE reads, with one entry per CDR3 protein and no DNA. The repertoire table contains approximately 460,000 distinct CDR3 sequences. Sequences were obtained from blood T cells: a sorted CD56 or NKG2C T cell subset, CD4+ or CD8+ T cells, or bulk PBMC T cells (not recorded which). Source of these receptors: a woman aged 18-69 years in good health.

The chain links TRBV20-1 to TRBJ2-7; TCRdb picks TRBD1, but there is no DNA to check that call. Germline CDR1 is DFQATT and CDR2 is SNEGSKA (reference sequence). The CDR3 length is 13 residues. The CDR3 here is CSAPSSQGYEQYF.

The V call is TRBV4-1, the J call TRBJ2-6; TCRdb indicates TRBD2, and absent DNA this call remains unverified. Germline V gene data show CDR1 as MGHRA and CDR2 as YSYEKL. The CDR3 loop spans 20 amino acids. The CDR3 is CASSHPRWASGDSGANVLTF.

J is TRBJ2-1 and V is TRBV10-3; TCRdb's D gene call, TRBD2, goes unchecked for lack of DNA. CDR3 length: 15 amino acids. The germline gives CDR1 ENHRY, CDR2 SYGVKD. The CDR3 loop is CAAQGASGSYNEQFF.

The chain carries TRBV29-1 and TRBJ2-1. Germline V lookup: CDR1 SQVTM, CDR2 ANQGSEA. The CDR3 is made up of 14 amino acids. This CDR3 reads CSVTKESSYNEQFF.

The chain couples TRBV20-1 to TRBJ1-4; TCRdb designates TRBD1, a call that cannot be tested without DNA. CDR1 DFQATT and CDR2 SNEGSKA come from the germline V gene (reference sequence). The CDR3 has 14 amino acids. The CDR3 is CSACITGKGEKLFF.

The V gene is TRBV5-1, the J gene TRBJ2-3. CDR1 is SGHRS and CDR2 is YFSETQ in the germline V gene. The CDR3 loop spans 16 amino acids. The CDR3: CASLTVGASSTDTQYF.

This chain links TRBV20-1 with TRBJ2-5; the D gene TCRdb calls, TRBD1, cannot be checked with no DNA. This CDR3 has 12 residues. CDR1 is DFQATT, CDR2 SNEGSKA, per germline (reference sequence). Here the CDR3 reads CSAKLGGETQYF.

V usage is TRBV27 and J usage is TRBJ2-2. Germline CDR1 reads MNHEY; CDR2 reads SMNVEV (reference sequence). The length of the CDR3 is 18 residues. The CDR3 here is CASSLGRIFQRNTGELFF.

The chain employs TRBV9 and TRBJ2-1; TCRdb outputs TRBD1, but without DNA this stays unchecked. Germline V gene sequence: CDR1 SGDLS, CDR2 YYNGEE. The CDR3 extends over 15 amino acids. The CDR3 here is CASSVTGTGSGEQFF. Complete variable domain (other parts from reference TRBV9 and TRBJ2-1): DSGVTQTPKHLITATGQRVTLRCSPRSGDLSVYWYQQSLDQGLQFLIQYYNGEERAKGNILERFSAQQFPDLHSELNLSSLELGDSALYFCASSVTGTGSGEQFFGPGTRLTVL.

V and J are TRBV5-1 and TRBJ2-3; absent DNA, TCRdb's TRBD1 call cannot be checked. The CDR3 has 15 residues. CDR1 and CDR2 from the germline V gene are SGHRS and YFSETQ. The CDR3 region is CASSLVGGFSDTQYF.

V gene TRBV6-1 combines with J gene TRBJ1-6; TCRdb returns TRBD1, unconfirmable since there is no DNA. In germline, CDR1 is MNHNS, CDR2 SASEGT. This CDR3 has 13 residues. CDR3 protein: CASSGQWGGPLHF.

The chain recombines TRBV7-9 with TRBJ2-7; there is no DNA to check the TCRdb D call of TRBD2. Germline CDR1 SEHNR, CDR2 FQNEAQ (reference sequence). The CDR3 length is 15 residues. The CDR3 region is CASSSELAGAKVQYF.

The J gene is TRBJ2-5, the V gene TRBV6-1; TCRdb names TRBD2, which stays unverified in the absence of DNA. CDR3 size: 15 residues. Germline V lookup: CDR1 MNHNS, CDR2 SASEGT. CDR3 loop: CASSELAGGEETQYF.

CDR3 residues: CASSLALRGASYEQYF. This chain joins TRBV5-4 and TRBJ2-7; the D gene TCRdb calls, TRBD1, cannot be checked with no DNA. The CDR3 is 16 amino acids. Germline V gene lookup returns CDR1 SGHNT and CDR2 YYREEE (reference sequence).

V and J are TRBV7-9 and TRBJ2-6; TCRdb proposes TRBD1, but this gene call is untestable without DNA. Per germline, CDR1 SEHNR and CDR2 FQNEAQ (reference sequence). CDR3 length: 15 residues. CDR3 sequence: CASSFGQTGANVLTF.

The chain has TRBV12-3 or TRBV12-4 and TRBJ2-5; lacking DNA, the TRBD1 call made by TCRdb goes unchecked. This CDR3 has 16 amino acids. Here the CDR3 reads CASSYSRGVFQETQYF.

The V call is TRBV12-3 or TRBV12-4, the J call TRBJ2-7; as DNA is missing, the TRBD2 call by TCRdb cannot be tested. This CDR3 contains 15 residues. CDR3 amino acids: CASSLRGGPNYEQYF.